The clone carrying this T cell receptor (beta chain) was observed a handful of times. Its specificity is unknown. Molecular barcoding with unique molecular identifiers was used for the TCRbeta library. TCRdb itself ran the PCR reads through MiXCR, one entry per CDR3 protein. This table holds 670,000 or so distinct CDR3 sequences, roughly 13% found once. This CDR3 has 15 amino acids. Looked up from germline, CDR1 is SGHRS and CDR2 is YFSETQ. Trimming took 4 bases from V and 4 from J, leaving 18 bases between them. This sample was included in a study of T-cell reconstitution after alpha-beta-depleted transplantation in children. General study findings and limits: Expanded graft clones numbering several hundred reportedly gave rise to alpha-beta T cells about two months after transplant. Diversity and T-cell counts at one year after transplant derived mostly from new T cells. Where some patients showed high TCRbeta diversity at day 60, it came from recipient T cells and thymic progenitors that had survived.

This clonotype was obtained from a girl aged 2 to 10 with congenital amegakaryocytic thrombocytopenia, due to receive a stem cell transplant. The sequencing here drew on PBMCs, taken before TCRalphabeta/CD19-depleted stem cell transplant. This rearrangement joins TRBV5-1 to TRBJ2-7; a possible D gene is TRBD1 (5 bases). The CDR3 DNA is TGCGCCAGCAGCCCGGCCGGGCAGGGTCCGTACGAGCAGTACTTC. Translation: CASSPAGQGPYEQYF.